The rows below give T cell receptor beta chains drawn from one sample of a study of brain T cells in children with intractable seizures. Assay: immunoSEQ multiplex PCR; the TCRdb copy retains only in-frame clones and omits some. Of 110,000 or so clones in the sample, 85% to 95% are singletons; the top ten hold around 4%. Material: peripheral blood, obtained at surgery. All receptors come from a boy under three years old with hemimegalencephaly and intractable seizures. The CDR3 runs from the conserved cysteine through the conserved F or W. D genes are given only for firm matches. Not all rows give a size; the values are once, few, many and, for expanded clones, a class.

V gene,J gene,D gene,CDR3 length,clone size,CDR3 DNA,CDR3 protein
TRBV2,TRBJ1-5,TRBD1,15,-,TGTGCCAGCAGTGTTGGGACAGGGAGAGCTCAGCCCCAGCATTTT,CASSVGTGRAQPQHF
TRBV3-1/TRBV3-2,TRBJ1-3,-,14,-,TGTGCCAGCAGCCAAAGGGGTTCTGGAAACACCATATATTTT,CASSQRGSGNTIYF
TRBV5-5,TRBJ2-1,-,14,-,TGTGCCAGCAGCTTGGCGGACTTCGTTACTGAGCAGTTCTTC,CASSLADFVTEQFF
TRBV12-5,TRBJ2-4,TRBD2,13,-,TGTGCTAGTGCGAAAAGCGGGGTATACATTCAGTACTTC,CASAKSGVYIQYF
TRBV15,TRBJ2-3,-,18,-,TGTGCCACCAGCCCCACCTTGGCGAGCGGTAAGTACACAGATACGCAGTATTTT,CATSPTLASGKYTDTQYF
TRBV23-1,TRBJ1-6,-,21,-,TGCGCCAGCAGTCAATCGAATCCCCGGGGCCGGGTTGGCTCCTATAATTCACCCCTCCACTTT,CASSQSNPRGRVGSYNSPLHF
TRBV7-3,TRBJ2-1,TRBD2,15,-,TGTGCCAGCAGCTTAGGGGCGGGAGGGTACAATGAGCAGTTCTTC,CASSLGAGGYNEQFF
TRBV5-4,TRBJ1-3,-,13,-,TGTGCCAGCAGCTTGGGAGGAGGCGACACCATATATTTT,CASSLGGGDTIYF
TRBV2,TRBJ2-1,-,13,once,TGTGCCAGCAGGGAAGGACTGAACAATGAGCAGTTCTTC,CASREGLNNEQFF
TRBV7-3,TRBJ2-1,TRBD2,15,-,TGTGCCAGCAGCTTACCTAGCGGAGACTACAATGAGCAGTTCTTC,CASSLPSGDYNEQFF
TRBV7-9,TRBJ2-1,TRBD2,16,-,TGTGCCAGCAGCCCCACCGGACTAGCGGGAGGGGCTGAGCAGTTCTTC,CASSPTGLAGGAEQFF
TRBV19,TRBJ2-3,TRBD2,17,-,TGTGCCAGTAGTCCGGGACTAGCGGGAGGACCCACAGATACGCAGTATTTT,CASSPGLAGGPTDTQYF
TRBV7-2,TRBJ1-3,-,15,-,TGTGCCAGCAGCCGGATTACAGCTGTAGGAAACACCATATATTTT,CASSRITAVGNTIYF
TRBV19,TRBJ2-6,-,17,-,TGTGCCAGTAGTATTCGCGTTGAGGGGGCTGGGGCCAACGTCCTGACTTTC,CASSIRVEGAGANVLTF
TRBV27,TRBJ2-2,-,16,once,TGTGCCAGCATCCCCTTTTGGGGATTAAACACCGGGGAGCTGTTTTTT,CASIPFWGLNTGELFF
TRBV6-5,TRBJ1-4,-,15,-,TGTGCCAGCAGTTTGGGGGGGGCGACTAATGAAAAACTGTTTTTT,CASSLGGATNEKLFF
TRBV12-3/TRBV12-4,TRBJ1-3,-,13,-,TGTGCCAGCAGTTTCGGTGCTGGAAACACCATATATTTT,CASSFGAGNTIYF
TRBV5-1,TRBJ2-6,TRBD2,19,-,TGCGCCAGCAGCCCCCTATCTGGGGGGGTTTCCTCTGGGGCCAACGTCCTGACTTTC,CASSPLSGGVSSGANVLTF
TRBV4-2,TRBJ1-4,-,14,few,TGTGCCAGCAGCCACATCCGCCGGGGTGAAAAACTGTTTTTT,CASSHIRRGEKLFF
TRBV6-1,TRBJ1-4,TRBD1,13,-,TGTGCCAGCCGGACAGGGCGGGATGAAAAACTGTTTTTT,CASRTGRDEKLFF
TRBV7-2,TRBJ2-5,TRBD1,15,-,TGTGCCAGCAGCACCGGACAGGGAGGTCAAGAGACCCAGTACTTC,CASSTGQGGQETQYF
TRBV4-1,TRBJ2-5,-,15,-,TGCGCCAGCAGCCAAATCCCCGGCTCCTTGGGGACCCAGTACTTC,CASSQIPGSLGTQYF
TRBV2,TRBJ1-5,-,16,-,TGTGCCAGCAGTGAAAGGCAGGGAGGTTTCTGGCAGCCCCAGCATTTT,CASSERQGGFWQPQHF
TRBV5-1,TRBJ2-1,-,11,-,TGCGCCAGCAGCGCCCAGGGTGAGCAGTTCTTC,CASSAQGEQFF
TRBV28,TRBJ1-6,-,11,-,TGTGCCAGCAGTTTAAGGTCACCCCTCCACTTT,CASSLRSPLHF
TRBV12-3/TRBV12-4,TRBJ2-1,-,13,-,TGTGCCAGCCGACGGATGCCCTACAATGAGCAGTTCTTC,CASRRMPYNEQFF
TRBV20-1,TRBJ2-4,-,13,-,TGCAGTGCTAATGAGGGTACGGGGGACATTCAGTACTTC,CSANEGTGDIQYF
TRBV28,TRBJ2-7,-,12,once,TGTGCCAGCAGTTTATCAGGGCGCGAGCAGTACTTC,CASSLSGREQYF
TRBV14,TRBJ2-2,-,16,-,TGTGCCAGCAGCCAAGGGCGTTACCCGAACACCGGGGAGCTGTTTTTT,CASSQGRYPNTGELFF
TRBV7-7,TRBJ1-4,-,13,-,TGTGCCAGCAGCTTATTGATTAATGAAAAACTGTTTTTT,CASSLLINEKLFF
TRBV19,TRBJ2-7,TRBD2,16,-,TGTGCCAGTAGTATAGATCAACTAGCGGGTAACTACGAGCAGTACTTC,CASSIDQLAGNYEQYF
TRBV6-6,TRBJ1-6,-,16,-,TGTGCCAGCAGGAACGGAAGATCCGGGGGGGGATCACCCCTCCACTTT,CASRNGRSGGGSPLHF
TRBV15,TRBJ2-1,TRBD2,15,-,TGTGCCACCAGCAAGGGAGCGGGAATCTACAATGAGCAGTTCTTC,CATSKGAGIYNEQFF
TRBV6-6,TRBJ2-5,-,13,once,TGTGCCAGCAGTTGGGGAATCCAAGAGACCCAGTACTTC,CASSWGIQETQYF
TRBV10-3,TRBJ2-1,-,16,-,TGTGCCATCAGTGGGGGCGTGGCAGGCTCCTACAATGAGCAGTTCTTC,CAISGGVAGSYNEQFF
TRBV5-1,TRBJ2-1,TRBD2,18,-,TGCGCCAGCAGCTTGGCCGTCGGGGCGGGAGGGTCCTACAATGAGCAGTTCTTC,CASSLAVGAGGSYNEQFF
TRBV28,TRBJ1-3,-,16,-,TGTGCCAGCAGCAAGGGGCTATTTGGGACAGGAAACACCATATATTTT,CASSKGLFGTGNTIYF
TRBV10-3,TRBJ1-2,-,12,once,TGTGCCATCAGAAATACCGGGCATGGCTACACCTTC,CAIRNTGHGYTF
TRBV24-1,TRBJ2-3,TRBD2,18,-,TGTGCCACCAGTGATTCGGCTAGCGGACCTTTTTTCGCAGATACGCAGTATTTT,CATSDSASGPFFADTQYF
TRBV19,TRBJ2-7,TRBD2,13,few,TGTGCCAGTAGTGCTAGCGGAACCTACGAGCAGTACTTC,CASSASGTYEQYF
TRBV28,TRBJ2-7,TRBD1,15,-,TGTGCCAGCAGCCCTGGGGACAGGGGCTCGCCGGAGCAGTACTTC,CASSPGDRGSPEQYF
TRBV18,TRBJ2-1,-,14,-,TGTGCCAGCTCACCGGGACAAACCTACAATGAGCAGTTCTTC,CASSPGQTYNEQFF
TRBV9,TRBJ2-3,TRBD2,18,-,TGTGCCAGCAGCCCAGATCGGACTAGCGGGACGTATGGAGATACGCAGTATTTT,CASSPDRTSGTYGDTQYF
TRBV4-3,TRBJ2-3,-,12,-,TGCGCCAGCAGCCACCCCTCTGATACGCAGTATTTT,CASSHPSDTQYF
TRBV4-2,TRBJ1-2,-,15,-,TGTGCCAGCAGCCAAGAGGGGGGCTCCCACTATGGCTACACCTTC,CASSQEGGSHYGYTF